This T cell receptor (beta chain) was captured in a study of early T cells in non-severe SARS-CoV-2 infection. Across the whole study: Alpha and beta chains were unpaired, from unsorted whole-blood bulk RNA. Study results and limitations: Matching with VDJdb favored anti-spike CD8 responses (missing private and CD4 specificities).

V was cut by 11 bases and J by 5 bases, with 12 bases left in between. The CDR3 has 12 residues. Germline loops: CDR1 MRHNA, CDR2 SNTAGT. In its sample, this clonotype was seen many times. Its specificity is unknown. Researchers tagged individual cDNA molecules with unique molecular identifiers. TCRdb reprocessed the 5' RACE reads with MiXCR, giving one entry per CDR3 protein. The sample consists of approximately 30,000 distinct CDR3 sequences, 3% to 5% of them appearing once. This chain joins TRBV6-4 and TRBJ2-2; D not resolved. The TCR sequence derives from an adult who was a healthcare worker with PCR-confirmed SARS-CoV-2 infection or an uninfected control (not recorded which). The sample comprised whole blood. CDR3 loop: CASAAVTGELFF. CDR3 nucleotides: TGTGCCTCGGCAGCAGTTACCGGGGAGCTGTTTTTT.